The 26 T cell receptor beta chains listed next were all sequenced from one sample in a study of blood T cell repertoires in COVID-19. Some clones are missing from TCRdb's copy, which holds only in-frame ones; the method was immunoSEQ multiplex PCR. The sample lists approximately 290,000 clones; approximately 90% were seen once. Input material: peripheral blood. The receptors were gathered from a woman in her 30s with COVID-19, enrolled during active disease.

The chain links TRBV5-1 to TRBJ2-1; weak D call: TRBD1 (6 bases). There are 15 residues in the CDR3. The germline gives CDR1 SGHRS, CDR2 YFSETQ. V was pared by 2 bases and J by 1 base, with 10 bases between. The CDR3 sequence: CASSLTGPSYNEQFF. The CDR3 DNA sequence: TGCGCCAGCAGCTTAACAGGGCCTTCCTACAATGAGCAGTTCTTC. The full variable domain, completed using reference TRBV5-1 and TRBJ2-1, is KAGVTQTPRYLIKTRGQQVTLSCSPISGHRSVSWYQQTPGQGLQFLFEYFSETQRNKGNFPGRFSGRQFSNSRSEMNVSTLELGDSALYLCASSLTGPSYNEQFFGPGTRLTVL.

Written as DNA, the CDR3 is TGTGCCAGCAGTTACTCCCGAGGAGGGAAAGAGACCCAGTACTTC. This translates into CASSYSRGGKETQYF. V gene TRBV6-2 or TRBV6-3 combines with J gene TRBJ2-5; D perhaps matches TRBD2 (6 bases). The germline gives CDR1 MNHEY, CDR2 SVGEGT. This CDR3 spans 15 amino acids. V was shortened by 0 bases and J by 3 bases, with 11 bases between the two germline ends.

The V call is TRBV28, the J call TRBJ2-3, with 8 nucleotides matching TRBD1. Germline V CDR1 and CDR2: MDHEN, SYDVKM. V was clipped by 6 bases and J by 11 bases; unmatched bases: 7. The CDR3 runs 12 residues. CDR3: CASSYRQGRQYF. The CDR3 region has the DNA TGTGCCAGCAGCTACCGACAGGGGAGGCAGTATTTT.

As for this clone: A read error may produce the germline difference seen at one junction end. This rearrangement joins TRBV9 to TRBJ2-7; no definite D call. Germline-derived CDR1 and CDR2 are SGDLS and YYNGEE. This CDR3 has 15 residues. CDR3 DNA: TGTGCCAGCAGCGTAGATTACGACACTTCCTTCGAGCAGTACTTC. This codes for CASSVDYDTSFEQYF.

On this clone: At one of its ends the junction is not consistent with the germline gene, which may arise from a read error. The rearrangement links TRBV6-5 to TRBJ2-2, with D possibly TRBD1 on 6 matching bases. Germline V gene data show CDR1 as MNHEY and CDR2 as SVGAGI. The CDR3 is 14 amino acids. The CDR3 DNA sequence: TGTGCCAGCATGGGGACAACGAACACCGGGGAGCCGTTTTTT. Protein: CASMGTTNTGEPFF.

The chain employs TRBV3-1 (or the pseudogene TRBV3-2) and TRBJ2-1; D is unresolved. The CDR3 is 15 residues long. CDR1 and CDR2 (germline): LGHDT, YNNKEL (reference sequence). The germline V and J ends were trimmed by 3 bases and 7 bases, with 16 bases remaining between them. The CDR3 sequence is CASSQSGVRRNEQFF. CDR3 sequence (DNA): TGTGCCAGCAGCCAGTCGGGTGTCCGACGGAATGAGCAGTTCTTC.

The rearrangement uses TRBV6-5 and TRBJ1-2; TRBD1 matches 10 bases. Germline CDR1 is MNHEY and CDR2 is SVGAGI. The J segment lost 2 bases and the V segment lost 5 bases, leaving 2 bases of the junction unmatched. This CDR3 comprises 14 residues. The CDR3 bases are TGTGCCAGCAGTATGGGACAGGGGAACTATGGCTACACCTTC. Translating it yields CASSMGQGNYGYTF.

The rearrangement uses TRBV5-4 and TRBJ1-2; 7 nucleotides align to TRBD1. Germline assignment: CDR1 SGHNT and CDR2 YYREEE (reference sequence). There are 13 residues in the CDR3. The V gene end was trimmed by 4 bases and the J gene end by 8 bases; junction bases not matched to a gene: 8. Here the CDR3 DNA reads TGTGCCAGCAGCCCCCGACAGGGAGGAGGCTACACCTTC. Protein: CASSPRQGGGYTF.

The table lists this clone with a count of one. CDR3 coding DNA: TGTGCCACCCGGCAGGGGATAGACTCTGGAAACACCATATATTTT. This encodes CATRQGIDSGNTIYF. V usage is TRBV10-3 and J usage is TRBJ1-3; D perhaps matches TRBD1 (6 bases). The germline V gene encodes CDR1 ENHRY and CDR2 SYGVKD. The CDR3 extends over 15 amino acids. The V end lost 10 bases, the J end lost 0 bases, and 16 bases lay between the germline ends.

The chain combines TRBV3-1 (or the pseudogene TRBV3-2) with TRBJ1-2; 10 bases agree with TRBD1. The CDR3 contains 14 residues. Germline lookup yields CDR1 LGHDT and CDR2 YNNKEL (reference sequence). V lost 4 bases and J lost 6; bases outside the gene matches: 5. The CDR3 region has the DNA TGTGCCAGCAGCCTCGGGACAGGGGTTAATGGCTACACCTTC. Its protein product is CASSLGTGVNGYTF.

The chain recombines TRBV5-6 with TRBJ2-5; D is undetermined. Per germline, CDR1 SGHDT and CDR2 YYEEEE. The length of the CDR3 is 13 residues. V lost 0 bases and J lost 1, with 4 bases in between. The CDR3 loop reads CASSLDSQETQYF. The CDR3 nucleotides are TGTGCCAGCAGCTTGGACAGCCAAGAGACCCAGTACTTC.

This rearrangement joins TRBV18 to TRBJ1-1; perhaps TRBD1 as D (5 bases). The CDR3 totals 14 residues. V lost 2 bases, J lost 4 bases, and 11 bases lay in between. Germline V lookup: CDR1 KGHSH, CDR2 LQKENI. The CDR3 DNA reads TGTGCCAGCTCACCAAGGGAGGGACCCACTGAAGCTTTCTTT. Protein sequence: CASSPREGPTEAFF.

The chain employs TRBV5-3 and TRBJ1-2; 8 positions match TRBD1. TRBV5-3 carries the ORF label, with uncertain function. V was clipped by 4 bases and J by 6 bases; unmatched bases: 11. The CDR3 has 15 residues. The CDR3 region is CARSPVPQGEDGYTF. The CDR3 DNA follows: TGTGCCAGAAGCCCCGTCCCACAGGGGGAAGATGGCTACACCTTC.

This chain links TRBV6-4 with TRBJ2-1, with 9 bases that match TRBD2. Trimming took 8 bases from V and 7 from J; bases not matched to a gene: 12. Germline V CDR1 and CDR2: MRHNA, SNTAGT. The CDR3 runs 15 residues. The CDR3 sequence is CASWKREVVGNEQFF. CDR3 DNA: TGTGCCAGCTGGAAGCGGGAGGTAGTTGGAAATGAGCAGTTCTTC.

The CDR3 sequence is CASSQGDRGFSQPQHF. The CDR3 region has the DNA TGTGCCAGCAGCCAAGGGGACAGGGGGTTCTCGCAGCCCCAGCATTTT. This chain connects TRBV3-1 (or the pseudogene TRBV3-2) to TRBJ1-5; 11 bases align to TRBD1. The CDR3 consists of 16 residues. Germline assignment: CDR1 LGHDT and CDR2 YNNKEL (reference sequence). With V trimmed by 1 base and J by 7 bases, 6 bases remained unmatched.

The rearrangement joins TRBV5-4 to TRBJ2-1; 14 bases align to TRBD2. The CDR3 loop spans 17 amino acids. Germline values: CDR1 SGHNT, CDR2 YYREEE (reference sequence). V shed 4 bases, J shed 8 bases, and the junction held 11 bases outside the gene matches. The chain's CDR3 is CASSTGLAGDIRHEQFF. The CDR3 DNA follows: TGTGCCAGCAGCACGGGACTAGCGGGAGATATTCGTCATGAGCAGTTCTTC. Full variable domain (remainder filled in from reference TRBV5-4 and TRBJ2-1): ETGVTQSPTHLIKTRGQQVTLRCSSQSGHNTVSWYQQALGQGPQFIFQYYREEENGRGNFPPRFSGLQFPNYSSELNVNALELDDSALYLCASSTGLAGDIRHEQFFGPGTRLTVL.

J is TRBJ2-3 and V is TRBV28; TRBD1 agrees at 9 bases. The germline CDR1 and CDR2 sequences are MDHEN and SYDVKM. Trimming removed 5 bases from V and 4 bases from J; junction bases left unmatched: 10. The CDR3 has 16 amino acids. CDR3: CASSPTPGQGPDTQYF. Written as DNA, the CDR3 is TGTGCCAGCAGTCCTACTCCGGGACAGGGACCAGATACGCAGTATTTT.

CDR3: CASSEPGQGNTGELFF. The CDR3 nucleotides read TGTGCCAGCAGTGAACCGGGACAGGGGAACACCGGGGAGCTGTTTTTT. The V gene is TRBV25-1, the J gene TRBJ2-2; 9 bases match TRBD1. V trimming: 2 bases; J trimming: 1 base; junction bases outside the gene matches: 2. Germline loops: CDR1 MGHDK, CDR2 SYGVNS. The CDR3 is 16 residues long.

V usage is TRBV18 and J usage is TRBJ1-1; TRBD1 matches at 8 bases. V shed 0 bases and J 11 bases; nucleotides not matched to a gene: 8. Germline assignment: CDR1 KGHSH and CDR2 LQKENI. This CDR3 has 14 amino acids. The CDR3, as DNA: TGTGCCAGCTCACCACCGTCGACAGGGGCCGGGGCTTTCTTT. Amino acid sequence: CASSPPSTGAGAFF.

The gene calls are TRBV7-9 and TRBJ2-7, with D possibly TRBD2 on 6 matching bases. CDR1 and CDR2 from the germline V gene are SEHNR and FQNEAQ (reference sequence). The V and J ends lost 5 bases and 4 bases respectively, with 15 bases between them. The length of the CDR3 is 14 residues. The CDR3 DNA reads TGTGCCAGCAGCGGTATAGCGGTGGTGTACGAGCAGTACTTC. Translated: CASSGIAVVYEQYF.

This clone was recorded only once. The DNA for the CDR3 is TGTGCCAGCAGCTTAGACCACAGGGGGCTCGACGAGCAGTACTTC. Amino acids: CASSLDHRGLDEQYF. V is TRBV11-2 and J is TRBJ2-7; TRBD1 agrees at 9 bases. Germline V gene data show CDR1 as SGHAT and CDR2 as FQNNGV. CDR3 length: 15 amino acids. The V and J ends lost 0 bases and 5 bases, in that order; junction bases with no gene match: 5.

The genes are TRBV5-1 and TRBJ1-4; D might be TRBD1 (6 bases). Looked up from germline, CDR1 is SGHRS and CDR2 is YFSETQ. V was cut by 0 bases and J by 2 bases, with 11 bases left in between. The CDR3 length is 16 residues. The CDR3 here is CASSLAGVGTNEKLFF. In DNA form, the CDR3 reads TGCGCCAGCAGCTTGGCAGGGGTCGGGACTAATGAAAAACTGTTTTTT.

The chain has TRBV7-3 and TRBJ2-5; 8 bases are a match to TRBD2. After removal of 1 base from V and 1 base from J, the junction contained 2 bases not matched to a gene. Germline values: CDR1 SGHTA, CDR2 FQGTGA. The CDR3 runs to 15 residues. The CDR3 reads CASSLSTSGQETQYF. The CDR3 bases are TGTGCCAGCAGCTTAAGCACTAGCGGCCAAGAGACCCAGTACTTC.

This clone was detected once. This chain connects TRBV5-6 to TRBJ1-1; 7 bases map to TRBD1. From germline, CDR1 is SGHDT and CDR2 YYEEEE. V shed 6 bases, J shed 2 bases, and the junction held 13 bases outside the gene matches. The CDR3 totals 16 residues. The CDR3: CASTSQDRLPNTEAFF. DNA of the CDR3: TGTGCCAGCACATCCCAGGACAGGTTACCTAACACTGAAGCTTTCTTT. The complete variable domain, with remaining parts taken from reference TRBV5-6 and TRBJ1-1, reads DAGVTQSPTHLIKTRGQQVTLRCSPKSGHDTVSWYQQALGQGPQFIFQYYEEEERQRGNFPDRFSGHQFPNYSSELNVNALLLGDSALYLCASTSQDRLPNTEAFFGQGTRLTVV.

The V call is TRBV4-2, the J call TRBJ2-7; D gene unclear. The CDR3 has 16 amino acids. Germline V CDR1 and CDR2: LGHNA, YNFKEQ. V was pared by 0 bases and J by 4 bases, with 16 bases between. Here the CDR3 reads CASSQDHEAKIYEQYF. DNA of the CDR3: TGTGCCAGCAGCCAAGATCACGAGGCCAAAATTTACGAGCAGTACTTC.

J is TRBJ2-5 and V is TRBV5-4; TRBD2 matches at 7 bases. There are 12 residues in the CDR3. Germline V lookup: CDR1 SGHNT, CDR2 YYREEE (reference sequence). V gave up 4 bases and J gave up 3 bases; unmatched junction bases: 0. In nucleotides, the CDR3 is TGTGCCAGCAGCCGGGGGGAAGAGACCCAGTACTTC. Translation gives CASSRGEETQYF. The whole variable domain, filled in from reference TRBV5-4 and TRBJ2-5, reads ETGVTQSPTHLIKTRGQQVTLRCSSQSGHNTVSWYQQALGQGPQFIFQYYREEENGRGNFPPRFSGLQFPNYSSELNVNALELDDSALYLCASSRGEETQYFGPGTRLLVL.